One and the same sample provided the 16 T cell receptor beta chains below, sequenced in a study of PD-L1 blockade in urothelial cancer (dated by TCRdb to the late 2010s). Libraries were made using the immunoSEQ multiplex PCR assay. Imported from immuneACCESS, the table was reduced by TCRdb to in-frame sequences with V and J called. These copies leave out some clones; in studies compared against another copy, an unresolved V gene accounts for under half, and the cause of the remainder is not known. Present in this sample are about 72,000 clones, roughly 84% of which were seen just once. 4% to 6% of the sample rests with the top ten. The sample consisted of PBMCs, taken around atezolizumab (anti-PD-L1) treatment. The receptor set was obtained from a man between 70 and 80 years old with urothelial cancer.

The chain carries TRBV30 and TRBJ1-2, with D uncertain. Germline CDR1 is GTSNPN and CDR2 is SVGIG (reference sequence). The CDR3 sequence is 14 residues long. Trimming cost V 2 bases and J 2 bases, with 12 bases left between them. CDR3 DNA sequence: TGTGCCTGGAGTTTTAAGGGAGGGAACTATGGCTACACCTTC. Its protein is CAWSFKGGNYGYTF.

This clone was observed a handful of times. The CDR3 nucleotides are TGCAGTGCTAGAGAACCTAGCGAGCAGTTCTTC. This translates into CSAREPSEQFF. The chain links TRBV20-1 to TRBJ2-1, with TRBD2 as a possible D gene (5 bases). The CDR3 is made up of 11 amino acids. V shed 0 bases and J shed 10 bases, with 7 bases lying between them. Germline V lookup: CDR1 DFQATT, CDR2 SNEGSKA (reference sequence).

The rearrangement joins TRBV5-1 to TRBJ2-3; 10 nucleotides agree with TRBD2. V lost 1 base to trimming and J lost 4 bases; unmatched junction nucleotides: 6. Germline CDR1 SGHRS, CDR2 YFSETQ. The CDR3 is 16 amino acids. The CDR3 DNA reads TGCGCCAGCAGCTTGTGGGCTAGCGGGAGCCCAGATACGCAGTATTTT. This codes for CASSLWASGSPDTQYF.

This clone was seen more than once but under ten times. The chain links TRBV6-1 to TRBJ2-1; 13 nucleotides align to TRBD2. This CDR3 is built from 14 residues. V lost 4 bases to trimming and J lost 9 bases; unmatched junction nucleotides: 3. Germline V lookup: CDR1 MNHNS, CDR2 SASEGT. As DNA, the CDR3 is TGTGCCAGCAGTGGACTAGCGGGAGGTTCTGAGCAGTTCTTC. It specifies CASSGLAGGSEQFF.

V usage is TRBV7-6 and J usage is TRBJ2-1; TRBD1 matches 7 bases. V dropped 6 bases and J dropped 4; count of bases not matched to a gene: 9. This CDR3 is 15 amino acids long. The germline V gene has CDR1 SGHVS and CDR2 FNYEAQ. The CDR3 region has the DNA TGTGCCAGCAGTTTTTCTTCGGGACAGTACAATGAGCAGTTCTTC. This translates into CASSFSSGQYNEQFF.

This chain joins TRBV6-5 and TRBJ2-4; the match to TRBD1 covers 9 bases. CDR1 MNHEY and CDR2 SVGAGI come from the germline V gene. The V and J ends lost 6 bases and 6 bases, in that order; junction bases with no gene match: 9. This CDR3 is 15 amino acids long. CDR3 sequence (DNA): TGTGCCAGCAGCACGGACAGGGGAGTCAGAAACATTCAGTACTTC. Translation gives CASSTDRGVRNIQYF.

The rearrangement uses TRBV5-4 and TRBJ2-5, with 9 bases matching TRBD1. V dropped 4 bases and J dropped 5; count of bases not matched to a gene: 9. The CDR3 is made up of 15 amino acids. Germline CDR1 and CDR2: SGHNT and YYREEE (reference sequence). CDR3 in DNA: TGTGCCAGCAGCACGAGGACAGGGGTGGGGGAGACCCAGTACTTC. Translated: CASSTRTGVGETQYF.

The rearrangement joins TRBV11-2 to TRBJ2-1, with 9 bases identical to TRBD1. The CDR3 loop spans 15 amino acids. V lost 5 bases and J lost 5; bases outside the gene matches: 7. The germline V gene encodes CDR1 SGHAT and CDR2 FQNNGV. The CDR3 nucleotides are TGTGCCAGCAGCCCTGGGACAGGGATAAACAATGAGCAGTTCTTC. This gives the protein CASSPGTGINNEQFF.

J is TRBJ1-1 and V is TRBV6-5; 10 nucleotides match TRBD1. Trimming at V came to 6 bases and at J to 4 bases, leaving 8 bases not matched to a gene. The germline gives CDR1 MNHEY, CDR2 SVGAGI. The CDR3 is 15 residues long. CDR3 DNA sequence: TGTGCCAGCAGACCGACAGGGGGCCTTTCCACTGAAGCTTTCTTT. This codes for CASRPTGGLSTEAFF.

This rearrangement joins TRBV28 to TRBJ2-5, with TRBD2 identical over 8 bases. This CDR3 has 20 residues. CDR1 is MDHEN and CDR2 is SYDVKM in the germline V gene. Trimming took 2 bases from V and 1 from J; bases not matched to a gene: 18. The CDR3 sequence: CASSLAFGGISGRGQETQYF. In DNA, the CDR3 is TGTGCCAGCAGTTTAGCATTTGGGGGTATCAGCGGGAGAGGCCAAGAGACCCAGTACTTC.

The CDR3 loop reads CAAGGTGSGNTIYF. CDR3 DNA sequence: TGTGCCGCGGGTGGGACAGGCTCTGGAAACACCATATATTTT. The chain uses TRBV28 and TRBJ1-3; 8 positions agree with TRBD1. CDR1 and CDR2 (germline): MDHEN, SYDVKM. The CDR3 consists of 14 residues. Trimming removed 11 bases from V and 0 bases from J; junction bases left unmatched: 6.

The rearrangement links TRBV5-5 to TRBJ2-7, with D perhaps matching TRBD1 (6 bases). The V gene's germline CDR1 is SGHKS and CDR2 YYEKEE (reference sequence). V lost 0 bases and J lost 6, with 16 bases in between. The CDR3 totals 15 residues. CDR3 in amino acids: CASSLEWTEYSEQYF. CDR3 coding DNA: TGTGCCAGCAGCTTGGAGTGGACAGAGTATAGCGAGCAGTACTTC.

CDR3 region: CASSLVGGNNEQFF. CDR3 nucleotide sequence: TGTGCCAGCAGCTTAGTGGGAGGGAACAATGAGCAGTTCTTC. This chain connects TRBV7-6 to TRBJ2-1; 7 nucleotides align to TRBD2. The CDR3 loop spans 14 amino acids. The germline gives CDR1 SGHVS, CDR2 FNYEAQ. Trimming took 1 base from V and 5 from J; bases not matched to a gene: 2.

The CDR3 DNA is TGTGCCAGTATCCGACAGGGGAGCAACTATGGCTACACCTTC. This sequence encodes CASIRQGSNYGYTF. The chain uses TRBV19 and TRBJ1-2; 8 bases map to TRBD1. In germline, CDR1 is LNHDA, CDR2 SQIVND (reference sequence). The J segment lost 2 bases and the V segment lost 7 bases, leaving 6 bases of the junction unmatched. The CDR3 spans 14 residues.

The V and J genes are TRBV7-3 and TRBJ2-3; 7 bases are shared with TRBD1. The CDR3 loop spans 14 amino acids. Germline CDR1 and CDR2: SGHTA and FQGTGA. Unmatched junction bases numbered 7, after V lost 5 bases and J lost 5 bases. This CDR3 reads CASSTGRGIDTQYF. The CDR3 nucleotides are TGTGCCAGCAGCACCGGCAGGGGGATAGATACGCAGTATTTT.

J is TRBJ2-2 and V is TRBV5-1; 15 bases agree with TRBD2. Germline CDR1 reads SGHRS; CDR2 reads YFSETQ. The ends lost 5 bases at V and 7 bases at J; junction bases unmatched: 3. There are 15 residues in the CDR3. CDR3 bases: TGCGCCAGCAGTGGGACTAGCGGGAGGCTCGGGGAGCTGTTTTTT. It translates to CASSGTSGRLGELFF.